This T cell receptor (beta chain) is from a study of T cells in Graves' hyperthyroidism and ophthalmopathy. Findings and caveats of the study: Ophthalmopathy got predicted by the model a median roughly 6.1 months before its onset. The authors' 13 V-J model separated ophthalmopathy from stable hyperthyroidism. Most expanded thyroid clonotypes above 0.001 recurred in blood.

The CDR3 sequence is 12 residues long. Germline V lookup: CDR1 MDHEN, CDR2 SYDVKM. V lost 2 bases and J 5 bases, leaving 6 bases between the germline ends. The table lists this clonotype with many counts. Its antigen is undetermined. Amplification of TCR beta CDR3 regions was performed using RNA transcripts as template. During a first-round RT-PCR of the TCR CDR3, the HTBI primer set was used. TCRdb recomputed calls from the multiplex PCR reads with MiXCR, one row per CDR3 protein. The sample has 500,000 to 650,000 distinct CDR3 sequences, more than 15% seen once. Exclusion criteria comprised uncontrolled infection, other autoimmune disease, pregnancy or lactation.

Sequencing input: blood. This receptor was obtained from a woman younger than 35 with Graves' ophthalmopathy. The rearrangement joins TRBV28 to TRBJ1-1; unclear D gene. For the CDR3, the DNA is TGTGCCAGCAGTTTAGAGCGAACTGAAGCTTTCTTT. Translated: CASSLERTEAFF.